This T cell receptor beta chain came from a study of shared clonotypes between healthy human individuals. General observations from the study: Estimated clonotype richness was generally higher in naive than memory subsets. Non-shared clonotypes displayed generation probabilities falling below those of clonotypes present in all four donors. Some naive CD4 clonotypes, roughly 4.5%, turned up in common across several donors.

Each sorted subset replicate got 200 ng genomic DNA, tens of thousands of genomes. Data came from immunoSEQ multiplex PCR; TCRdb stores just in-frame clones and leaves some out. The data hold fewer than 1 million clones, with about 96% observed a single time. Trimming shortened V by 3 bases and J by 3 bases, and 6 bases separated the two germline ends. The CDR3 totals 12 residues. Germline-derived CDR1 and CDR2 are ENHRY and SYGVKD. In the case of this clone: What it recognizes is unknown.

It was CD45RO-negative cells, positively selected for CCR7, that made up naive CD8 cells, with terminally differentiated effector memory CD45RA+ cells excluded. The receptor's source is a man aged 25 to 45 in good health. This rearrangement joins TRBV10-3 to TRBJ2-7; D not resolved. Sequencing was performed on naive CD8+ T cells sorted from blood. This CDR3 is CAISDKVYEQYF. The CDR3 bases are TGTGCCATCAGTGATAAAGTCTACGAGCAGTACTTC.